A single sample gave rise to the 15 T cell receptor beta chains below, sequenced in a study of blood T cell repertoires in COVID-19. The method was immunoSEQ multiplex PCR; TCRdb's version includes in-frame clones alone and lacks a portion of them. The sample yields approximately 500,000 clones, 70% to 90% seen once. The sample was peripheral blood. The receptors originated from a human donor in a cohort sampled during active COVID-19.

The CDR3 region has the DNA TGCGCCAGCCAAACTAGCGGGAGGGCCGGAGAGACCCAGTACTTC. It yields the protein CASQTSGRAGETQYF. The rearrangement links TRBV5-1 to TRBJ2-5; TRBD2 aligns across 13 bases. The V and J ends lost 7 bases and 4 bases, in that order; junction bases with no gene match: 7. Germline assignment: CDR1 SGHRS and CDR2 YFSETQ. The CDR3 spans 15 residues.

The rearrangement uses TRBV28 and TRBJ2-3, with 9 bases that match TRBD2. Trimming cost V 4 bases and J 1 base; bases outside gene matches: 9. Looked up from germline, CDR1 is MDHEN and CDR2 is SYDVKM. This CDR3 has 17 residues. In DNA, the CDR3 is TGTGCCAGCAGTTATCGCGGGAGGGCGATGGGCACAGATACGCAGTATTTT. It encodes CASSYRGRAMGTDTQYF.

The rearrangement uses TRBV25-1 and TRBJ1-5, with 7 bases lining up with TRBD1. This CDR3 is built from 15 residues. Trimming removed 4 bases from V and 1 base from J; junction bases left unmatched: 4. Germline assignment: CDR1 MGHDK and CDR2 SYGVNS. The DNA for the CDR3 is TGTGCCAGCAGTGGGACAGGTCCGAGCAATCAGCCCCAGCATTTT. As protein: CASSGTGPSNQPQHF.

The chain carries TRBV29-1 and TRBJ2-7; D possibly corresponds to TRBD1 (6 bases). The CDR3 is 12 residues long. Germline lookup yields CDR1 SQVTM and CDR2 ANQGSEA. The V end lost 6 bases, the J end lost 2 bases, and 11 bases lay between the germline ends. The CDR3 DNA reads as TGCAGCGTAATGGGGGCCCCCTACGAGCAGTACTTC. Translation gives CSVMGAPYEQYF.

The rearrangement uses TRBV7-9 and TRBJ2-1, with D possibly TRBD2 on 6 matching bases. This CDR3 has 15 amino acids. Trimming cost V 5 bases and J 5 bases, with 16 bases left between them. CDR1 and CDR2 from the germline V gene are SEHNR and FQNEAQ (reference sequence). This chain's CDR3 is CASSPPWRGNNEQFF. The CDR3, as DNA: TGTGCCAGCAGCCCCCCCTGGAGGGGTAACAATGAGCAGTTCTTC.

The gene calls are TRBV6-6 and TRBJ1-3; weak D call: TRBD1 (5 bases). The germline V and J ends were trimmed by 7 bases and 0 bases, with 16 bases remaining between them. This CDR3 is built from 16 residues. Germline CDR1 and CDR2: MNHNY and SVGAGI (reference sequence). CDR3 coding DNA: TGTGCCAGCACCATACCAGGGCCCGCCTCTGGAAACACCATATATTTT. The encoded protein is CASTIPGPASGNTIYF.

The rearrangement links TRBV9 to TRBJ2-3; D possibly corresponds to TRBD2 (5 bases). The CDR3 runs 15 residues. Germline-derived CDR1 and CDR2 are SGDLS and YYNGEE. Trimming took 1 base from V and 1 from J, leaving 10 bases between them. The CDR3 is CASSVLIGGTDTQYF. The CDR3 nucleotides are TGTGCCAGCAGCGTACTGATCGGGGGCACAGATACGCAGTATTTT.

This chain links TRBV5-1 with TRBJ1-4; D is undetermined. The CDR3 is made up of 16 amino acids. V lost 4 bases to trimming and J lost 0 bases, with 13 bases between them. Germline V lookup: CDR1 SGHRS, CDR2 YFSETQ. The CDR3 DNA is TGCGCCAGCAGCCCGCTCCGGGGAACAACTAATGAAAAACTGTTTTTT. Protein: CASSPLRGTTNEKLFF.

Only one count was recorded for this clone. The chain carries TRBV28 and TRBJ1-1, with no clear D. Germline CDR1 and CDR2: MDHEN and SYDVKM. V lost 10 bases and J lost 1, with 13 bases in between. The CDR3 covers 13 residues. CDR3 DNA sequence: TGTGCCACCCCTCGGGTTTCGAACACTGAAGCTTTCTTT. Residues: CATPRVSNTEAFF.

This chain uses TRBV19 with TRBJ1-1; D unresolved. Germline lookup yields CDR1 LNHDA and CDR2 SQIVND (reference sequence). The ends were cut back, 3 bases at V and 4 bases at J, with 12 bases in the middle. CDR3 length equals 14 residues. As DNA, the CDR3 is TGTGCCAGTAGTATCCCCCCGGGAGGCACTGAAGCTTTCTTT. Protein sequence: CASSIPPGGTEAFF.

In this sample, this clone turned up once. V and J are TRBV27 and TRBJ2-1, with 7 bases lining up with TRBD2. The germline CDR1 and CDR2 sequences are MNHEY and SMNVEV (reference sequence). Trimming took 3 bases from V and 7 from J; bases not matched to a gene: 12. This CDR3 is built from 16 residues. CDR3 nucleotides: TGTGCCAGCAGTTTCTCCGGGACTATCATGTCGAATGAGCAGTTCTTC. Its translation: CASSFSGTIMSNEQFF.

This chain uses TRBV15 with TRBJ1-3, with no clear D. The CDR3 runs to 15 residues. Germline CDR1 is LNHNV and CDR2 is YYDKDF (reference sequence). V lost 1 base and J lost 0, with 7 bases in between. Written as DNA, the CDR3 is TGTGCCACCAGCAGAGGGGCAAACTCTGGAAACACCATATATTTT. Its protein product is CATSRGANSGNTIYF. Full variable domain (rest looked up from reference TRBV15 and TRBJ1-3): DAMVIQNPRYQVTQFGKPVTLSCSQTLNHNVMYWYQQKSSQAPKLLFHYYDKDFNNEADTPDNFQSRRPNTSFCFLDIRSPGLGDTAMYLCATSRGANSGNTIYFGEGSWLTVV.

This rearrangement joins TRBV27 to TRBJ1-5; TRBD1 is a possible D gene (5 bases). This CDR3 region has 15 residues. Trimming removed 4 bases from V and 6 bases from J, with 16 bases in between. CDR1 and CDR2 from the germline V gene are MNHEY and SMNVEV (reference sequence). This CDR3 is CASSSRTNKAQPQHF. The CDR3 coding sequence is TGTGCCAGCAGTTCCCGGACAAACAAGGCTCAGCCCCAGCATTTT.

The chain carries TRBV20-1 and TRBJ1-6; TRBD1 aligns across 9 bases. Germline assignment: CDR1 DFQATT and CDR2 SNEGSKA (reference sequence). The junction had 2 bases not matched to a gene; V was cut back by 3 bases and J by 8 bases. The CDR3 has 13 residues. CDR3 DNA: TGCAGTGCTAGTCGGGACAGGGATTCACCCCTCCACTTT. The encoded protein is CSASRDRDSPLHF.

The V call is TRBV9, the J call TRBJ2-3, with 9 bases fitting TRBD1. CDR3 length: 14 residues. Germline loops: CDR1 SGDLS, CDR2 YYNGEE. J gave up 4 bases and V 6 bases, and 6 bases lay outside the gene matches. Written as DNA, the CDR3 is TGTGCCAGCACCACAGGGGGCAGGTCAGATACGCAGTATTTT. Amino acids: CASTTGGRSDTQYF.